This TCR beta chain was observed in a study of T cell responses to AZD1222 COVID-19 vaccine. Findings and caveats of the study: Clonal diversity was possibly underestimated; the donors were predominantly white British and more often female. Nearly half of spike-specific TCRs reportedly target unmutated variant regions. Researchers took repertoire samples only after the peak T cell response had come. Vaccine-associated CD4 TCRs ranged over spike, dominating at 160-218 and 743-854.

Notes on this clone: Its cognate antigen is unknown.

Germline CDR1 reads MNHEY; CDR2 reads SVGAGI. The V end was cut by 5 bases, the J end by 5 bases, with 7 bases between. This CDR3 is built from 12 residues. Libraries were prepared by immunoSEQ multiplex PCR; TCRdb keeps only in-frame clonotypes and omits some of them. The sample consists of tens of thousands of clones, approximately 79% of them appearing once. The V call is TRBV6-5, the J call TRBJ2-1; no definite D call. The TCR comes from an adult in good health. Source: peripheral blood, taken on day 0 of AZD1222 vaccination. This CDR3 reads CASSMSHNEQFF. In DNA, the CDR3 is TGTGCCAGCAGTATGTCCCACAATGAGCAGTTCTTC.